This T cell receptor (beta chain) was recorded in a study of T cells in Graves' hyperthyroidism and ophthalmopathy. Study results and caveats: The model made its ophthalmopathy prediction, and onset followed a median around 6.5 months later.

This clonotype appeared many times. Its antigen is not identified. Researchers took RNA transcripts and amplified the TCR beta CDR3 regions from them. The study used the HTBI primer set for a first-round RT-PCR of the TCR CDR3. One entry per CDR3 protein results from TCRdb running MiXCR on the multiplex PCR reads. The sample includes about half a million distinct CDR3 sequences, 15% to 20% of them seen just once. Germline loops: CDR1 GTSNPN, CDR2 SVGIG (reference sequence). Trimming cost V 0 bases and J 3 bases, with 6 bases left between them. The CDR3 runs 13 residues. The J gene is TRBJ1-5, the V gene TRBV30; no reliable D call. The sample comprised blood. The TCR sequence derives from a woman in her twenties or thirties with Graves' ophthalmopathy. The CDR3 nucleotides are TGTGCCTGGAGTGTGGGCAACAATCAGCCCCAGCATTTT. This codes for CAWSVGNNQPQHF.